Listed below are T cell receptor beta chains from one sample, sequenced in a study of cytomegalovirus exposure and HLA in healthy donors. Measured with immunoSEQ multiplex PCR; TCRdb has only the in-frame clones, and not every one. The sample lists tens of thousands of clones; around 62% were seen once. Material for sequencing was PBMCs. These receptors came from a middle-aged man in good health and CMV-seropositive. CDR3s include the opening cysteine and the closing phenylalanine or tryptophan. D genes are given only for firm matches. For some rows the clone size is stated as once, few or many, or as a class when expanded; others skip it.

j_gene: TRBJ2-5; d_gene: -; v_gene: TRBV25-1; abundance: few; CDR3aa: CASSLSETQYF; CDR3nt: TGTGCCAGCAGCCTCTCGGAGACCCAGTACTTC
j_gene: TRBJ2-3; d_gene: -; v_gene: TRBV30; abundance: -; CDR3aa: CAWSFPGTDTQYF; CDR3nt: TGTGCCTGGAGTTTTCCGGGGACAGATACGCAGTATTTT
j_gene: TRBJ2-6; d_gene: -; v_gene: TRBV5-1; abundance: -; CDR3aa: CASSSGDSGANVLTF; CDR3nt: TGCGCCAGCAGCTCGGGGGATTCTGGGGCCAACGTCCTGACTTTC
j_gene: TRBJ2-5; d_gene: TRBD1; v_gene: TRBV7-2; abundance: -; CDR3aa: CASSSRDRQETQYF; CDR3nt: TGTGCCAGCAGCTCCCGGGACAGGCAAGAGACCCAGTACTTC
j_gene: TRBJ2-7; d_gene: TRBD2; v_gene: TRBV6-6; abundance: -; CDR3aa: CASSYSESGMAF; CDR3nt: TGTGCCAGCAGTTACTCAGAGAGCGGGATGGCCTTC
j_gene: TRBJ1-2; d_gene: -; v_gene: TRBV19; abundance: few; CDR3aa: CASSMEAFAYNYGYTF; CDR3nt: TGTGCCAGTAGTATGGAGGCCTTTGCGTATAACTATGGCTACACCTTC
j_gene: TRBJ2-5; d_gene: TRBD1; v_gene: TRBV27; abundance: -; CDR3aa: CASSPRQGRQETQYF; CDR3nt: TGTGCCAGCAGTCCCCGACAGGGTAGGCAAGAGACCCAGTACTTC
j_gene: TRBJ1-2; d_gene: TRBD1; v_gene: TRBV7-9; abundance: few; CDR3aa: CSSSSQGARRF; CDR3nt: TGTTCCAGCAGCTCGCAGGGGGCCCGCAGGTTC
j_gene: TRBJ1-1; d_gene: -; v_gene: TRBV7-9; abundance: -; CDR3aa: CASSLSGGSEAFF; CDR3nt: TGTGCCAGCAGCTTAAGCGGGGGATCTGAAGCTTTCTTT
j_gene: TRBJ2-7; d_gene: -; v_gene: TRBV7-9; abundance: medium-sized; CDR3aa: CASSNRDTKSYEQYF; CDR3nt: TGTGCCAGCAGCAACCGGGACACCAAATCCTACGAGCAGTACTTC
j_gene: TRBJ2-7; d_gene: -; v_gene: TRBV7-8; abundance: -; CDR3aa: CASSPRHFSAEQYF; CDR3nt: TGTGCCAGCAGCCCCCGACATTTCTCTGCCGAGCAGTACTTC
j_gene: TRBJ2-2; d_gene: -; v_gene: TRBV7-8; abundance: -; CDR3aa: CASSPRATGTGELFF; CDR3nt: TGTGCCAGCAGCCCCCGGGCTACAGGCACCGGGGAGCTGTTTTTT
j_gene: TRBJ2-1; d_gene: TRBD2; v_gene: TRBV9; abundance: -; CDR3aa: CASSVSGGGTSSYNEQFF; CDR3nt: TGTGCCAGCAGCGTAAGTGGCGGGGGGACCAGCTCCTACAATGAGCAGTTCTTC
j_gene: TRBJ2-5; d_gene: TRBD2; v_gene: TRBV6-5; abundance: few; CDR3aa: CASSYLAGVETQYF; CDR3nt: TGTGCCAGCAGTTACCTAGCGGGAGTAGAGACCCAGTACTTC
j_gene: TRBJ1-1; d_gene: TRBD1; v_gene: TRBV4-1; abundance: -; CDR3aa: CASSQDQFAGGNTEAFF; CDR3nt: TGCGCCAGCAGCCAAGATCAATTCGCAGGGGGGAACACTGAAGCTTTCTTT
j_gene: TRBJ2-1; d_gene: TRBD2; v_gene: TRBV6-5; abundance: few; CDR3aa: CASSFSAGGPGEQFF; CDR3nt: TGTGCCAGCAGTTTCTCAGCGGGAGGGCCGGGTGAGCAGTTCTTC
j_gene: TRBJ1-6; d_gene: -; v_gene: TRBV9; abundance: -; CDR3aa: CASSVGPQRDSPLHF; CDR3nt: TGTGCCAGCAGCGTAGGCCCCCAACGCGATTCACCCCTCCACTTT
j_gene: TRBJ2-3; d_gene: TRBD2; v_gene: TRBV7-9; abundance: -; CDR3aa: CASSQLAGGDTDTQYF; CDR3nt: TGTGCCAGCAGCCAGCTAGCGGGGGGTGACACAGATACGCAGTATTTT
j_gene: TRBJ2-3; d_gene: TRBD2; v_gene: TRBV10-3; abundance: -; CDR3aa: CAISGLSGVGADTQYF; CDR3nt: TGTGCCATCAGTGGGCTTAGCGGGGTTGGTGCAGATACGCAGTATTTT
j_gene: TRBJ2-3; d_gene: -; v_gene: TRBV7-3; abundance: -; CDR3aa: CASSLVGGLGDTQYF; CDR3nt: TGTGCCAGCAGCTTAGTGGGCGGGTTGGGAGATACGCAGTATTTT
j_gene: TRBJ1-2; d_gene: -; v_gene: TRBV23-1; abundance: -; CDR3aa: CASSQSSSNYGYTF; CDR3nt: TGCGCCAGCAGTCAATCGTCCTCTAACTATGGCTACACCTTC
j_gene: TRBJ2-1; d_gene: TRBD1; v_gene: TRBV7-3; abundance: -; CDR3aa: CASSLDRTPYNEQFF; CDR3nt: TGTGCCAGCAGTCTGGACAGGACCCCCTACAATGAGCAGTTCTTC